These 29 T cell receptor beta chains were sequenced from one sample in a study of shared clonotypes between healthy human individuals. Clones were sequenced by immunoSEQ multiplex PCR, and TCRdb holds only the in-frame ones, with some missing. The repertoire holds fewer than 400,000 clones, approximately 79% seen once, with approximately 10% in the top ten. The source material was memory CD4+ T cells sorted from blood. Subset here: CD45RA-negative fraction. The source of these receptors is a man between 25 and 39 years old in good health.

V and J are TRBV27 and TRBJ2-1, with D uncertain. The germline CDR1 and CDR2 sequences are MNHEY and SMNVEV (reference sequence). CDR3 length: 13 residues. With 6 bases removed from V and 2 bases from J, the gap between germline ends came to 8 bases. The CDR3 spells CASSRRTYNEQFF. Written as DNA, the CDR3 is TGTGCCAGCAGCAGACGAACCTACAATGAGCAGTTCTTC.

This chain links TRBV6-4 with TRBJ2-1; TRBD2 matches at 11 bases. From germline, CDR1 is MRHNA and CDR2 SNTAGT. This CDR3 comprises 15 residues. V was clipped by 6 bases and J by 7 bases; unmatched bases: 8. The CDR3 sequence: CASSLLAGEGNEQFF. In DNA, the CDR3 is TGTGCCAGCAGCCTACTAGCGGGAGAGGGGAATGAGCAGTTCTTC.

The V and J genes are TRBV9 and TRBJ1-5; perhaps TRBD1 as D (6 bases). V lost 4 bases to trimming and J lost 5 bases, with 16 bases between them. This CDR3 contains 15 residues. Germline CDR1 and CDR2: SGDLS and YYNGEE. As DNA, the CDR3 is TGTGCCAGCAGCCCAAGCCCAGGGGACCATCAGCCCCAGCATTTT. Translation gives CASSPSPGDHQPQHF.

Written as DNA, the CDR3 is TGTGCCAGCAGCTCAAGACAGGGAGAGGTCACCGGGGAGCTGTTTTTT. Translated: CASSSRQGEVTGELFF. This rearrangement joins TRBV11-3 to TRBJ2-2; 7 bases line up with TRBD1. The CDR3 runs 16 residues. V shed 4 bases and J 4 bases; nucleotides not matched to a gene: 9. From germline, CDR1 is SGHNT and CDR2 YENEEA.

Notes on this clone: This may come from a read error, since a much larger clone is one base off. The chain recombines TRBV11-2 with TRBJ2-6; D unclear. Germline values: CDR1 SGHAT, CDR2 FQNNGV. V was trimmed by 7 bases and J by 0 bases, leaving 10 bases between them. This CDR3 is 15 amino acids long. This chain's CDR3 is CASTGDSSGANVLTF. CDR3 DNA: TGTGCCAGCACCGGCGATTCCTCTGGGGCCAACGTCCTGACTTTC. Filled out from reference TRBV11-2 and TRBJ2-6, the complete variable domain reads EAGVAQSPRYKIIEKRQSVAFWCNPISGHATLYWYQQILGQGPKLLIQFQNNGVVDDSQLPKDRFSAERLKGVDSTLKIQPAKLEDSAVYLCASTGDSSGANVLTFGAGSRLTVL.

The V gene is TRBV5-1, the J gene TRBJ2-3; D is uncertain. The CDR3 is 12 residues long. Trimming took 0 bases from V and 9 from J, leaving 8 bases between them. CDR1 and CDR2 from the germline V gene are SGHRS and YFSETQ. CDR3 amino acids: CASSLEGNTQYF. CDR3 coding DNA: TGCGCCAGCAGCTTGGAGGGAAACACGCAGTATTTT. Drawing the rest from reference TRBV5-1 and TRBJ2-3, the complete variable domain is KAGVTQTPRYLIKTRGQQVTLSCSPISGHRSVSWYQQTPGQGLQFLFEYFSETQRNKGNFPGRFSGRQFSNSRSEMNVSTLELGDSALYLCASSLEGNTQYFGPGTRLTVL.

The V and J genes are TRBV7-2 and TRBJ1-2; D is unresolved. The germline V and J ends were trimmed by 4 bases and 3 bases, with 15 bases remaining between them. The CDR3 sequence is 15 residues long. From germline, CDR1 is SGHTA and CDR2 FQGNSA. This CDR3 is CASSSGVAGYYGYTF. The CDR3 nucleotides are TGTGCCAGCAGCTCCGGTGTGGCCGGTTACTATGGCTACACCTTC.

The rearrangement joins TRBV7-2 to TRBJ2-7, with 8 bases that match TRBD1. Germline CDR1 is SGHTA and CDR2 is FQGNSA. J was trimmed by 0 bases and V by 6 bases; bases with no gene match: 7. The CDR3 runs to 15 residues. The CDR3 is CASRSTGQVSYEQYF. The DNA of the CDR3 is TGTGCCAGCAGATCGACGGGACAGGTCTCCTACGAGCAGTACTTC. Full variable domain (outside the CDR3, taken from reference TRBV7-2 and TRBJ2-7): GAGVSQSPSNKVTEKGKDVELRCDPISGHTALYWYRQSLGQGLEFLIYFQGNSAPDKSGLPSDRFSAERTGGSVSTLTIQRTQQEDSAVYLCASRSTGQVSYEQYFGPGTRLTVT.

In its sample, this clone was seen a few times. The chain joins TRBV11-2 to TRBJ2-7; D may be TRBD1 (6 bases). Germline loops: CDR1 SGHAT, CDR2 FQNNGV. Trimming cost V 6 bases and J 3 bases, with 18 bases left between them. The CDR3 runs 15 residues. The CDR3 reads CASSQQGRRYYEQYF. CDR3 sequence (DNA): TGTGCCAGCAGTCAACAGGGTCGGAGGTACTACGAGCAGTACTTC.

This clone was picked up one time. V gene TRBV9 combines with J gene TRBJ2-5; 14 bases match TRBD2. CDR1 and CDR2 (germline): SGDLS, YYNGEE. The J segment lost 5 bases and the V segment lost 0 bases, leaving 6 bases of the junction unmatched. This CDR3 region has 17 residues. CDR3 region: CASSVDGTSGSRETQYF. Written as DNA, the CDR3 is TGTGCCAGCAGCGTAGACGGGACTAGCGGGAGTCGGGAGACCCAGTACTTC.

Regarding this clone: One junction end disagrees with the germline gene, perhaps due to a read error. V is TRBV7-7 and J is TRBJ2-3; D ambiguous. The CDR3 covers 13 residues. Germline CDR1 is SSHAT and CDR2 is FNYEAQ (reference sequence). Here the CDR3 reads CASSFELTDTQYF. Written as DNA, the CDR3 is TGTGCTAGCAGCTTTGAGCTCACAGATACGCAGTATTTT.

V gene TRBV6-5 combines with J gene TRBJ2-7, with D possibly matching TRBD1 (5 bases). This CDR3 contains 13 residues. Germline CDR1 and CDR2: MNHEY and SVGAGI. For the CDR3, the DNA is TGTGCGGCAGGGCGAAAAGGCCAATACGAGCAGTACTTC. Residues: CAAGRKGQYEQYF.

The V gene is TRBV5-1, the J gene TRBJ2-5, with 15 bases matching TRBD2. This CDR3 is built from 15 residues. V shed 4 bases and J 5 bases; nucleotides not matched to a gene: 3. The V gene's germline CDR1 is SGHRS and CDR2 YFSETQ. The CDR3 nucleotides are TGCGCCAGCAGCAAGGGACTAGCGGGAGGTGAGACCCAGTACTTC. Translation: CASSKGLAGGETQYF.

The chain combines TRBV29-1 with TRBJ2-1; D is unclear. The CDR3 sequence is 12 residues long. Trimming cost V 3 bases and J 4 bases, with 7 bases left between them. CDR1 is SQVTM and CDR2 is ANQGSEA in the germline V gene. In DNA, the CDR3 is TGCAGCGTTGACCCCCTTTACAATGAGCAGTTCTTC. Encoded protein: CSVDPLYNEQFF.

The chain has TRBV9 and TRBJ2-2; 14 bases map to TRBD2. Germline V gene lookup returns CDR1 SGDLS and CDR2 YYNGEE. The CDR3 loop spans 18 amino acids. The junction had 10 bases not matched to a gene; V was cut back by 5 bases and J by 4 bases. The CDR3 bases are TGTGCCAGCAGTTATTTCGGGACTAGCGGGAGAGTCACCGGGGAGCTGTTTTTT. Its protein product is CASSYFGTSGRVTGELFF.

This sequence joins TRBV6-6 and TRBJ2-6; D not certain. CDR3 length: 15 amino acids. CDR1 is MNHNY and CDR2 is SVGAGI in the germline V gene (reference sequence). The V end was cut by 6 bases, the J end by 0 bases, with 9 bases between. CDR3 sequence (DNA): TGTGCCAGCAGCACCGCTGACTCTGGGGCCAACGTCCTGACTTTC. As protein: CASSTADSGANVLTF.

CDR3 sequence reads: CASSYRGLGATDTQYF. CDR3 DNA: TGTGCCAGCAGTTACAGGGGCCTAGGGGCCACAGATACGCAGTATTTT. The chain joins TRBV6-5 to TRBJ2-3; D might be TRBD1 (5 bases). The V end was cut by 2 bases, the J end by 2 bases, with 14 bases between. The CDR3 is 16 residues long. Germline V lookup: CDR1 MNHEY, CDR2 SVGAGI.

This clone was found a few times. The chain is built from TRBV6-6 and TRBJ2-2, with D possibly TRBD1 on 6 matching bases. CDR3 length: 13 amino acids. V shed 6 bases and J shed 5 bases, with 10 bases lying between them. The germline gives CDR1 MNHNY, CDR2 SVGAGI (reference sequence). CDR3 sequence reads: CASRLTGTGELFF. In DNA, the CDR3 is TGTGCCAGCAGGTTAACAGGGACCGGGGAGCTGTTTTTT.

Of note for this clone: The identical CDR3 is also encoded by other nucleotide sequences in the sample. Here the CDR3 reads CASSRSSGANVLTF. Written as DNA, the CDR3 is TGTGCCAGCTCGCGGAGCTCTGGGGCCAACGTCCTGACTTTC. The rearrangement links TRBV18 to TRBJ2-6; D ambiguous. V gave up 6 bases and J gave up 0 bases, with 6 bases separating them. Germline V gives CDR1 KGHSH, CDR2 LQKENI. CDR3 length: 14 residues.

This clone was detected only once. Other DNA sequences from this sample encode an identical CDR3 as well. The CDR3: CASSPRTSGYNEQFF. CDR3 DNA sequence: TGTGCCAGCTCACCACGGACTAGCGGTTACAATGAGCAGTTCTTC. This chain joins TRBV18 and TRBJ2-1; TRBD2 agrees at 10 bases. In germline, CDR1 is KGHSH, CDR2 LQKENI. Trimming at V came to 1 base and at J to 4 bases, leaving 1 base not matched to a gene. This CDR3 comprises 15 residues. The whole variable domain, filled in from reference TRBV18 and TRBJ2-1, reads NAGVMQNPRHLVRRRGQEARLRCSPMKGHSHVYWYRQLPEEGLKFMVYLQKENIIDESGMPKERFSAEFPKEGPSILRIQQVVRGDSAAYFCASSPRTSGYNEQFFGPGTRLTVL.

The genes are TRBV7-3 and TRBJ1-4, with D perhaps TRBD1 (5 bases). The V end was cut by 5 bases, the J end by 7 bases, with 11 bases between. This CDR3 contains 13 residues. Germline CDR1 SGHTA, CDR2 FQGTGA. The CDR3 region is CASSPGAGEKLFF. CDR3 coding DNA: TGTGCCAGCAGCCCTGGGGCGGGTGAAAAACTGTTTTTT.

This clone turned up a few times. Other nucleotide sequences in the sample specify the same CDR3. The chain joins TRBV28 to TRBJ2-2; TRBD2 agrees at 9 bases. This CDR3 comprises 15 residues. After removal of 5 bases from V and 1 base from J, the junction contained 2 bases not matched to a gene. In germline, CDR1 is MDHEN, CDR2 SYDVKM. The CDR3 loop reads CASSRTSENTGELFF. The CDR3 nucleotides read TGTGCCAGCAGTCGGACTAGCGAGAACACCGGGGAGCTGTTTTTT.

This clone was found a few times. The gene calls are TRBV30 and TRBJ2-2, with a possible D match to TRBD2 (7 bases). The CDR3 has 14 amino acids. Deletions cut 5 bases from V and 3 bases from J, with 13 bases between. Germline V lookup: CDR1 GTSNPN, CDR2 SVGIG (reference sequence). The chain's CDR3 is CAWRSGGYTGELFF. As DNA, the CDR3 is TGTGCCTGGCGGTCGGGGGGCTACACCGGGGAGCTGTTTTTT.

CDR3 coding DNA: TGTGCCAGCAGCTTTGGGCTTGGAGAGAATGGCTACACCTTC. The encoded protein is CASSFGLGENGYTF. The chain links TRBV5-5 to TRBJ1-2; D ambiguous. V gave up 2 bases and J gave up 6 bases, with 14 bases separating them. The CDR3 has 14 amino acids. CDR1 and CDR2 (germline): SGHKS, YYEKEE (reference sequence).

This chain connects TRBV4-1 to TRBJ2-7; D gene uncertain. Germline-derived CDR1 and CDR2 are MGHRA and YSYEKL. The V gene lost 2 bases and the J gene lost 3 bases, with 8 bases spanning the gap. This CDR3 region has 13 residues. In DNA, the CDR3 is TGCGCCAGCAGCCAAACGCCATTCTACGAGCAGTACTTC. Translation: CASSQTPFYEQYF.

The rearrangement links TRBV7-6 to TRBJ2-5, with 11 nucleotides matching TRBD2. Germline CDR1 is SGHVS and CDR2 is FNYEAQ. Trimming at V came to 5 bases and at J to 5 bases, leaving 7 bases not matched to a gene. CDR3 length equals 15 residues. The CDR3 region is CASSQVAGGPETQYF. CDR3 nucleotide sequence: TGTGCCAGCAGCCAGGTAGCGGGAGGGCCTGAGACCCAGTACTTC.

Worth noting for this clone: A much larger clone lies a single base off, so this may be a read error. V usage is TRBV6-1 and J usage is TRBJ2-1, with 14 nucleotides matching TRBD2. The CDR3 is made up of 15 amino acids. The V segment lost 4 bases and the J segment 8 bases; nucleotides outside the gene matches: 4. In germline, CDR1 is MNHNS, CDR2 SASEGT. Written as DNA, the CDR3 is TGTGCCAGCAGTGGGACTAGCGGGAGGCAGGATGAGCAGTTCTTC. It codes for CASSGTSGRQDEQFF.

The chain recombines TRBV23-1 with TRBJ2-6, with TRBD2 matching 8 bases. TRBV23-1 falls under the ORF class, with uncertain function. Trimming took 3 bases from V and 0 from J; bases not matched to a gene: 7. The CDR3 totals 18 residues. The CDR3 nucleotides are TGCGCCAGCAGTCACCTCTCCGGGGGGGTCTCTGGGGCCAACGTCCTGACTTTC. It encodes CASSHLSGGVSGANVLTF.

The V call is TRBV5-1, the J call TRBJ2-3; tentatively, D is TRBD1 or TRBD2 (5 bases each). Germline CDR1 reads SGHRS; CDR2 reads YFSETQ. This CDR3 is built from 14 residues. V gave up 4 bases and J gave up 3 bases, with 12 bases separating them. CDR3 sequence (DNA): TGCGCCAGCAGCGACCCGGGGCGGACAGATACGCAGTATTTT. This gives the protein CASSDPGRTDTQYF.